This entry describes one TCR beta chain. Its antigen is currently unknown. The data are from a study of T cells after yellow fever vaccination. Turning to the study itself: Researchers used SMART-Seq v4 Ultra Low Input to prepare fractions that had low cell numbers. The study's findings and limits: A large majority of primary-vaccination clones showed up again after the booster (just under 97% CD4, roughly 88% CD8).

The germline V gene encodes CDR1 SEHNR and CDR2 FQNEAQ (reference sequence). The CDR3 is made up of 12 amino acids. With 4 bases removed from V and 8 bases from J, the gap between germline ends came to 9 bases. 5'RACE template switching added a universal primer site and UMIs to TCR cDNA. TCRdb used MiXCR to reprocess the 5' RACE reads, holding one entry per CDR3 protein. The sample lists hundreds of thousands of distinct CDR3 sequences, 10% to 15% occurring once. The chain combines TRBV7-9 with TRBJ2-1, with D maybe TRBD2 (5 bases). This TCR derives from a man younger than 45 who received the YFV17D yellow fever vaccine. The specimen comprised PBMCs, sampled on the day of the yellow fever booster vaccination. The CDR3 spells CASSWETYEQFF. The CDR3 DNA sequence: TGTGCCAGCAGCTGGGAGACCTATGAGCAGTTCTTC.